Following are 22 T cell receptor beta chains from one sample sequenced in a study of cytomegalovirus exposure and HLA in healthy donors. Generated by immunoSEQ multiplex PCR, the TCRdb table keeps only in-frame clones and is missing some. Of about 360,000 clones in the sample, 86% were seen once. The specimen was PBMCs. The source of these receptors is a woman aged 18-29 years in good health and CMV-seronegative.

This chain joins TRBV29-1 and TRBJ1-6, with 7 bases that match TRBD1. The CDR3 spans 14 residues. Per the germline V gene, CDR1 is SQVTM and CDR2 is ANQGSEA. J gave up 0 bases and V 6 bases, and 2 bases lay outside the gene matches. The CDR3 loop is CSVDRSSYNSPLHF. The CDR3 DNA reads TGCAGCGTGGACAGGTCCTCCTATAATTCACCCCTCCACTTT.

The chain couples TRBV5-6 to TRBJ1-1; no definite D call. CDR1 and CDR2 from the germline V gene are SGHDT and YYEEEE. V lost 1 base and J lost 0, with 7 bases in between. This CDR3 comprises 14 residues. The CDR3 region is CASSLYGVNTEAFF. The CDR3, as DNA: TGTGCCAGCAGCTTGTACGGGGTGAACACTGAAGCTTTCTTT.

The chain carries TRBV7-9 and TRBJ1-5, with a tentative D call TRBD1 (6 bases). Looked up from germline, CDR1 is SEHNR and CDR2 is FQNEAQ (reference sequence). The CDR3 runs to 15 residues. V gave up 5 bases and J gave up 0 bases, with 11 bases separating them. As DNA, the CDR3 is TGTGCCAGCAGCCCCGGACAGTTTAGCAATCAGCCCCAGCATTTT. The encoded protein is CASSPGQFSNQPQHF.

This sequence joins TRBV10-3 and TRBJ2-7; 7 positions agree with TRBD1. This CDR3 contains 15 residues. Per germline, CDR1 ENHRY and CDR2 SYGVKD. Unmatched junction bases numbered 11, after V lost 5 bases and J lost 4 bases. The CDR3 DNA reads as TGTGCCATCAGTTTAGGGGGCCCGACCACATACGAGCAGTACTTC. Its protein product is CAISLGGPTTYEQYF.

The chain employs TRBV28 and TRBJ1-1; 8 nucleotides match TRBD1. Germline V gene lookup returns CDR1 MDHEN and CDR2 SYDVKM. J gave up 1 base and V 4 bases, and 11 bases lay outside the gene matches. This CDR3 spans 17 amino acids. The DNA for the CDR3 is TGTGCCAGCAGTTACTCTCAGGGGGCACGATCGAACACTGAAGCTTTCTTT. Translation gives CASSYSQGARSNTEAFF.

The J gene is TRBJ2-1, the V gene TRBV6-1; TRBD2 matches at 12 bases. The CDR3 is 17 residues long. CDR1 is MNHNS, CDR2 SASEGT, per germline. The ends lost 2 bases at V and 6 bases at J; junction bases unmatched: 8. DNA of the CDR3: TGTGCCAGCAGTGAAAGTGCTAGCGGGGGGGCCCTCAATGAGCAGTTCTTC. Translation: CASSESASGGALNEQFF.

This sequence joins TRBV27 and TRBJ1-2; 8 bases are a match to TRBD1. The V segment lost 6 bases and the J segment 4 bases; nucleotides outside the gene matches: 7. The CDR3 is 14 residues long. CDR1 and CDR2 (germline): MNHEY, SMNVEV (reference sequence). The CDR3 sequence is CASRGWQGAYGYTF. The CDR3, as DNA: TGTGCCAGCAGGGGATGGCAGGGGGCCTATGGCTACACCTTC.

The V and J genes are TRBV6-5 and TRBJ2-2, with D maybe TRBD1 (5 bases). Germline assignment: CDR1 MNHEY and CDR2 SVGAGI. Trimming pared 6 bases from V and 5 bases from J, leaving 7 bases between. The CDR3 runs 12 residues. The CDR3 coding sequence is TGTGCCAGCAGCCGGACAACCGGGGAGCTGTTTTTT. Translating gives CASSRTTGELFF.

The chain carries TRBV18 and TRBJ1-2; 7 bases line up with TRBD1. The CDR3 has 14 amino acids. Germline values: CDR1 KGHSH, CDR2 LQKENI. V lost 3 bases to trimming and J lost 8 bases; unmatched junction nucleotides: 9. CDR3 region: CASSPIETGSGYTF. The DNA for the CDR3 is TGTGCCAGCTCACCTATCGAGACAGGGAGCGGCTACACCTTC.

This clone showed up just a few times. The chain combines TRBV18 with TRBJ2-3; 10 bases line up with TRBD2. Per germline, CDR1 KGHSH and CDR2 LQKENI. This CDR3 is built from 17 residues. The trim removed 6 bases at V and 1 base at J, leaving 10 bases unmatched. The CDR3 loop is CASSQPGTSAGTDTQYF. In DNA form, the CDR3 reads TGTGCCAGCTCTCAGCCCGGGACTAGCGCGGGCACAGATACGCAGTATTTT.

The V call is TRBV28, the J call TRBJ2-1; D is ambiguous. Germline CDR1 MDHEN, CDR2 SYDVKM. Trimming took 3 bases from V and 6 from J, leaving 6 bases between them. This CDR3 has 12 residues. CDR3: CASSFIGNEQFF. The CDR3 DNA reads TGTGCCAGCAGTTTTATCGGCAATGAGCAGTTCTTC.

This chain joins TRBV6-4 and TRBJ1-2; 7 nucleotides agree with TRBD1. Germline CDR1 and CDR2: MRHNA and SNTAGT. The CDR3 contains 13 residues. Trimming cost V 6 bases and J 8 bases; bases outside gene matches: 9. The CDR3 sequence: CASSTGEREGYTF. The DNA of the CDR3 is TGTGCCAGCAGCACAGGGGAGAGGGAGGGCTACACCTTC.

The chain links TRBV5-1 to TRBJ2-5, with 12 bases lining up with TRBD2. In germline, CDR1 is SGHRS, CDR2 YFSETQ. The V segment lost 5 bases and the J segment 5 bases; nucleotides outside the gene matches: 10. CDR3 length: 16 amino acids. DNA for the CDR3: TGCGCCAGCAGTCGGACTAGCGGGGTTGTAGGCGAGACCCAGTACTTC. Its translation is CASSRTSGVVGETQYF.

The chain has TRBV7-8 and TRBJ2-7, with D tentatively TRBD1 (6 bases). V lost 5 bases and J 1 base, leaving 15 bases between the germline ends. Germline lookup yields CDR1 SGHVS and CDR2 FQNEAQ. The CDR3 sequence is 15 residues long. CDR3 amino acids: CASSPGVGASYEQYF. DNA for the CDR3: TGTGCCAGCAGCCCCGGTGTGGGGGCGTCCTACGAGCAGTACTTC.

The J gene is TRBJ2-7, the V gene TRBV11-2; 7 bases match TRBD1. The germline V gene encodes CDR1 SGHAT and CDR2 FQNNGV. The CDR3 extends over 13 amino acids. Trimming took 5 bases from V and 3 from J; bases not matched to a gene: 4. The CDR3: CASSLGDSYEQYF. CDR3 coding DNA: TGTGCCAGCAGCCTAGGGGACAGCTACGAGCAGTACTTC.

The chain combines TRBV5-1 with TRBJ1-3; D is undetermined. Germline CDR1 and CDR2: SGHRS and YFSETQ. The CDR3 extends over 13 amino acids. The V gene lost 3 bases and the J gene lost 2 bases, with 6 bases spanning the gap. This chain's CDR3 is CASSSGAGNTIYF. The DNA of the CDR3 is TGCGCCAGCAGCTCCGGGGCTGGAAACACCATATATTTT.

This clone appeared once. The chain has TRBV14 and TRBJ2-1, with D tentatively TRBD2 (6 bases). This CDR3 has 11 residues. From germline, CDR1 is SGHDN and CDR2 FVKESK. Trimming shortened V by 1 base and J by 14 bases, and 9 bases separated the two germline ends. The CDR3 DNA follows: TGTGCCAGCAGCCAAGCTAGCGTCAAGTTCTTC. The encoded protein is CASSQASVKFF.

This clone was seen just once. This chain links TRBV4-1 with TRBJ1-1; possible D gene TRBD1, 5 bases. V lost 1 base and J lost 0, with 9 bases in between. The CDR3 sequence is 15 residues long. From germline, CDR1 is MGHRA and CDR2 YSYEKL. The CDR3 DNA sequence: TGCGCCAGCAGCCAAGTGGGGGGACTGAACACTGAAGCTTTCTTT. It yields the protein CASSQVGGLNTEAFF.

This clone has only a few counts. The J gene is TRBJ1-4, the V gene TRBV7-9; D not certain. Trimming stripped 1 base from V and 5 bases from J, with 5 bases between. The CDR3 is 13 residues long. CDR1 SEHNR and CDR2 FQNEAQ come from the germline V gene (reference sequence). CDR3: CASSLGGNEKLFF. The CDR3 DNA is TGTGCCAGCAGCTTAGGCGGGAATGAAAAACTGTTTTTT.

V usage is TRBV20-1 and J usage is TRBJ2-7; D may be TRBD2 (6 bases). V was clipped by 3 bases and J by 12 bases, with 15 bases between them. The germline V gene has CDR1 DFQATT and CDR2 SNEGSKA (reference sequence). This CDR3 comprises 11 residues. CDR3 amino acids: CSARFGGYGYF. CDR3 DNA: TGCAGTGCTAGGTTTGGAGGGTACGGGTACTTC.

This clone was seen just once. CDR3 coding DNA: TGTGCCAGCAGTTTTATGTGGGGCGCGTACACCGGGGAGCTGTTTTTT. Translated, it gives CASSFMWGAYTGELFF. V and J are TRBV27 and TRBJ2-2; D possibly corresponds to TRBD1 (5 bases). Germline CDR1 and CDR2: MNHEY and SMNVEV (reference sequence). Deletions cut 3 bases from V and 3 bases from J, with 14 bases between. There are 16 residues in the CDR3.

This sequence joins TRBV28 and TRBJ1-2, with 7 bases matching TRBD1. Germline CDR1 is MDHEN and CDR2 is SYDVKM. The CDR3 spans 14 residues. Germline trimming cut 7 bases from V and 2 bases from J; bases unmatched to any gene: 7. Here the CDR3 DNA reads TGTGCCAGCACCTCACCGGGACAGAACTATGGCTACACCTTC. Protein: CASTSPGQNYGYTF.